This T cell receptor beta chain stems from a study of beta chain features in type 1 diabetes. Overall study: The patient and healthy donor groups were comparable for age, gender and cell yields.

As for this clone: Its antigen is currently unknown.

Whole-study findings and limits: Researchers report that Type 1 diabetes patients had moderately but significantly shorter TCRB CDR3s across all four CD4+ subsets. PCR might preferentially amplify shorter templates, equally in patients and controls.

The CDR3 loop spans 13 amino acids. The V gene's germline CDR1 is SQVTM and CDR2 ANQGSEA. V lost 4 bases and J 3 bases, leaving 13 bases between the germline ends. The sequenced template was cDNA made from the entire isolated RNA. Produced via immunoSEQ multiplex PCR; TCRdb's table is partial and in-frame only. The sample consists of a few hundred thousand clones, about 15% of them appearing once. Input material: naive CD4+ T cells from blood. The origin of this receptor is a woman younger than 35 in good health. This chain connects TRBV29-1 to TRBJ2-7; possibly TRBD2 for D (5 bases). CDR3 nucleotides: TGCAGCGTTGGAGGGTACCCTCACTACGAGCAGTACTTC. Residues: CSVGGYPHYEQYF.